Listed here is a single T cell receptor beta chain. The data derive from a study of T-cell memory formation after mild COVID-19. Trimming took off 6 bases at V and 4 bases at J, with 6 bases between the two ends. CDR3 length: 11 residues. TCRdb processed the 5' RACE reads anew with MiXCR; each CDR3 protein has one entry. The sample has hundreds of thousands of distinct CDR3 sequences; roughly 26% are singletons. Source material: PBMCs or a T cell subset sorted from them (not recorded which). The J gene is TRBJ1-1, the V gene TRBV12-3 or TRBV12-4; D is perhaps TRBD1 (5 bases). The receptor comes from an adult woman who had mild COVID-19 (a few samples of this study predate the infection). Cell type and time point are not known. The chain's CDR3 is CASRGTTEAFF. CDR3 nucleotides: TGTGCCAGCAGGGGGACCACTGAAGCTTTCTTT.